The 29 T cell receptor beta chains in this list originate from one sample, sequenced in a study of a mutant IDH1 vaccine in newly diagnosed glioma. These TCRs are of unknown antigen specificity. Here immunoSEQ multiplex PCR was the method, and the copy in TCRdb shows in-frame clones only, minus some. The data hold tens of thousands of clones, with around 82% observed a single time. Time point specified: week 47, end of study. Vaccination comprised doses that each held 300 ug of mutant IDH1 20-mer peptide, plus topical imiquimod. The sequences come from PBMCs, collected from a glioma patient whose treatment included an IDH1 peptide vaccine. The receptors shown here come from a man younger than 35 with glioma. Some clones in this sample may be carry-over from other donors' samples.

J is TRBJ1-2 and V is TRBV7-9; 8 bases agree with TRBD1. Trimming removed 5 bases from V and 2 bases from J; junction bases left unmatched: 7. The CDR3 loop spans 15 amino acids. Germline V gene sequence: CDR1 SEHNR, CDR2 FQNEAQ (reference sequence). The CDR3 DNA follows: TGTGCCAGCAGCCTAGGGACAGGCTACAACTATGGCTACACCTTC. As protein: CASSLGTGYNYGYTF.

For the CDR3, the DNA is TGTGCCAGCACCCGTTCGAGAAGGGAGGGTTTAAATCAGCCCCAGCATTTT. Translation: CASTRSRREGLNQPQHF. The chain recombines TRBV7-8 with TRBJ1-5; the D is unclear. Between the trimmed V and J ends, which lost 7 bases and 4 bases, there was a span of 23 bases. CDR1 and CDR2 (germline): SGHVS, FQNEAQ. The CDR3 runs 17 residues. Together with reference TRBV7-8 and TRBJ1-5, the CDR3 gives the full variable domain: GAGVSQSPRYKVAKRGQDVALRCDPISGHVSLFWYQQALGQGPEFLTYFQNEAQLDKSGLPSDRFFAERPEGSVSTLKIQRTQQEDSAVYLCASTRSRREGLNQPQHFGDGTRLSIL.

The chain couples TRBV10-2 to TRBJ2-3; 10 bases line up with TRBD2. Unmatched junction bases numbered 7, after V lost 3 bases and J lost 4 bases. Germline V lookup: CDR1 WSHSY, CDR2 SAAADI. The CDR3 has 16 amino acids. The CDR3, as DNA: TGCGCCAGCAGTGATAGGACTAGCGGTGTCGCAGATACGCAGTATTTT. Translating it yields CASSDRTSGVADTQYF.

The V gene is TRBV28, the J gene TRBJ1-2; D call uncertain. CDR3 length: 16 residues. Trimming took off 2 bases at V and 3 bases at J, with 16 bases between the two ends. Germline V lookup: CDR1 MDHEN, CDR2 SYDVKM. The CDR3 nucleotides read TGTGCCAGCAGTTTACCGTCTCAAATCTCCCACTATGGCTACACCTTC. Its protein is CASSLPSQISHYGYTF.

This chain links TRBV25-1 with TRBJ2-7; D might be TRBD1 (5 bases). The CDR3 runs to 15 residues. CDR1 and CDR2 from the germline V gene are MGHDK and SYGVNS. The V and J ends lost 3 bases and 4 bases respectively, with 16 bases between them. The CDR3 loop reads CASSESQGFPYEQYF. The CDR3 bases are TGTGCCAGCAGTGAGAGTCAGGGATTCCCGTACGAGCAGTACTTC.

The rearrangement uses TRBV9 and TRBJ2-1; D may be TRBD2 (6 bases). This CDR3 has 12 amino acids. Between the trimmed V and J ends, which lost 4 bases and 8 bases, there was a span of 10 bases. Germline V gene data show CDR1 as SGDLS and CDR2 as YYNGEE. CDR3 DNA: TGTGCCAGCAGCAGGGACTCCTATGAGCAGTTCTTC. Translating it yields CASSRDSYEQFF.

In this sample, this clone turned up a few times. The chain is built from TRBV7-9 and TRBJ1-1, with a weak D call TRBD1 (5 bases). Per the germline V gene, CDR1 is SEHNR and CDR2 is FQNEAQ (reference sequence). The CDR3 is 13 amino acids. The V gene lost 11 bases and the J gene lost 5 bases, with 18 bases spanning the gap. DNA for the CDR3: TGTGCCGAGAGCTGGGGCAGCGTTACTGAAGCTTTCTTT. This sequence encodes CAESWGSVTEAFF.

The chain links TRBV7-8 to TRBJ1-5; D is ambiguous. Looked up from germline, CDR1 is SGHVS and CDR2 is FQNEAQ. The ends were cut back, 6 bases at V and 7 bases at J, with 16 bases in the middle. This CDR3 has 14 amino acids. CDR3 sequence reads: CASSLLGFRQPQHF. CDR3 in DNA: TGTGCCAGCAGTCTATTGGGTTTTCGGCAGCCCCAGCATTTT.

CDR3 DNA sequence: TGCGCCAGCAGCGCGAACCCGGGGACGGCGCCCGGGCCCCAGCATTTT. This encodes CASSANPGTAPGPQHF. This chain links TRBV5-1 with TRBJ1-5, with a tentative D call TRBD1 (5 bases). Germline V CDR1 and CDR2: SGHRS, YFSETQ. The V end was cut by 4 bases, the J end by 9 bases, with 23 bases between. The CDR3 extends over 16 amino acids.

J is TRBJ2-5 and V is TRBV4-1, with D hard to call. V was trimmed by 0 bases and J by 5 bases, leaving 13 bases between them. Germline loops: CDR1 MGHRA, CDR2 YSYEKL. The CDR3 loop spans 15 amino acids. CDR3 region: CASSQDPQRTETQYF. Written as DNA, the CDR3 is TGCGCCAGCAGCCAAGATCCCCAAAGGACGGAGACCCAGTACTTC.

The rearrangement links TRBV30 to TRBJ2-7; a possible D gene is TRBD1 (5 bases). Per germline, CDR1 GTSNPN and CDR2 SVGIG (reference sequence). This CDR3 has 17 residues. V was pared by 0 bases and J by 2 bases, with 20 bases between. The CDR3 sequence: CAWSVHPRQGFAYEQYF. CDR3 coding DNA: TGTGCCTGGAGTGTACACCCCCGGCAGGGATTCGCCTACGAGCAGTACTTC.

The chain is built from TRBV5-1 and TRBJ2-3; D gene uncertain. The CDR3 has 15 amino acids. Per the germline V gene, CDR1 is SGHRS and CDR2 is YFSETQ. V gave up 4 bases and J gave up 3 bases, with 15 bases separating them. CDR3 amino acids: CASSIHPHGTDTQYF. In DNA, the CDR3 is TGCGCCAGCAGCATCCACCCCCATGGTACAGATACGCAGTATTTT.

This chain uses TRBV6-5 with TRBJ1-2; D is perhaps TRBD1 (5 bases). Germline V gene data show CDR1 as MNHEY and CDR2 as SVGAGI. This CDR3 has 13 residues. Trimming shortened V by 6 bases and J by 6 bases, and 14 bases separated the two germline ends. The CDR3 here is CASRSGTYDGYTF. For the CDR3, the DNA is TGTGCCAGCAGGTCCGGGACGTACGATGGCTACACCTTC.

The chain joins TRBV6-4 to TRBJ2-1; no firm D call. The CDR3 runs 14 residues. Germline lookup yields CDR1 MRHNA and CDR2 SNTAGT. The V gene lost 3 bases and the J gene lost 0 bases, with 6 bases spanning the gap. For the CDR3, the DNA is TGTGCCAGCAGTGAAGATACCTCCTACAATGAGCAGTTCTTC. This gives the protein CASSEDTSYNEQFF.

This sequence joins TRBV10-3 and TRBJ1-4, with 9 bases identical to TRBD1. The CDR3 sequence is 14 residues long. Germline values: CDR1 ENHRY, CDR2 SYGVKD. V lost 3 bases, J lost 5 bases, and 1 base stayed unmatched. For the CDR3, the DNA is TGTGCCATCAGTGAAGGGACAGGGAATGAAAAACTGTTTTTT. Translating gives CAISEGTGNEKLFF.

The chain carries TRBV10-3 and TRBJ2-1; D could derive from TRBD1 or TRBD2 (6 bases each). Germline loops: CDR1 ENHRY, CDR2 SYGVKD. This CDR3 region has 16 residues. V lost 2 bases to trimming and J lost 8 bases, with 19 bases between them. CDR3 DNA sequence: TGTGCCATCAGTGAGCAGGAGGGGGGCCTCGGCGATGAGCAGTTCTTC. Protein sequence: CAISEQEGGLGDEQFF.

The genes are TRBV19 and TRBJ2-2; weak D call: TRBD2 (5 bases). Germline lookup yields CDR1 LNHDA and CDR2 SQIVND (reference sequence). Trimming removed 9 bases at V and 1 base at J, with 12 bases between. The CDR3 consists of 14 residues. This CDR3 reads CASSLGWNTGELFF. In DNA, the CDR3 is TGTGCCAGCTCACTAGGCTGGAACACCGGGGAGCTGTTTTTT.

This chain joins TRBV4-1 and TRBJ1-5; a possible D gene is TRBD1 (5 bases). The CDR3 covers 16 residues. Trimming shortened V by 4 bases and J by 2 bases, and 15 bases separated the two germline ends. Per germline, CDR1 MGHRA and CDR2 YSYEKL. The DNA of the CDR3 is TGCGCCAGCAGCCGCGGGGCGGGAGCCGGCAATCAGCCCCAGCATTTT. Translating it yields CASSRGAGAGNQPQHF.

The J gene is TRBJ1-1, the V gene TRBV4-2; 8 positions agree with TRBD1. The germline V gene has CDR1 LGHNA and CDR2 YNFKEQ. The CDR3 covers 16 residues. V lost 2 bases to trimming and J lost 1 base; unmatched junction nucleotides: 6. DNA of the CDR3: TGTGCCAGCAGCCAACGTACAGGGGGACAGAACACTGAAGCTTTCTTT. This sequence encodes CASSQRTGGQNTEAFF.

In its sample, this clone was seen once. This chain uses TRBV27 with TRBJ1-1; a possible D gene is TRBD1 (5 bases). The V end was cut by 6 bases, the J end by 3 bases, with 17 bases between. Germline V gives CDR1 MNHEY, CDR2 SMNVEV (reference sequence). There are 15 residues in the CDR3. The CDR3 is CASRGSGVGDTEAFF. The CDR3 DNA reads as TGTGCCAGCAGGGGGAGTGGGGTAGGGGACACTGAAGCTTTCTTT.

This CDR3 is CASMGDRGDEAFF. CDR3 coding DNA: TGTGCCAGCATGGGTGACAGGGGTGATGAAGCTTTCTTT. The chain recombines TRBV6-1 with TRBJ1-1, with 8 nucleotides matching TRBD1. Germline V gene data show CDR1 as MNHNS and CDR2 as SASEGT. V gave up 7 bases and J gave up 7 bases; unmatched junction bases: 8. This CDR3 region has 13 residues.

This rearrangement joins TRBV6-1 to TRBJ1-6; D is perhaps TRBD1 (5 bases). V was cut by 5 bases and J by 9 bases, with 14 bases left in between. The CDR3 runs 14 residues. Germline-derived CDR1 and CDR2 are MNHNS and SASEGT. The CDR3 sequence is CASSQGLAGSPLHF. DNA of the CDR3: TGTGCCAGCAGTCAGGGCCTAGCAGGTTCACCCCTCCACTTT.

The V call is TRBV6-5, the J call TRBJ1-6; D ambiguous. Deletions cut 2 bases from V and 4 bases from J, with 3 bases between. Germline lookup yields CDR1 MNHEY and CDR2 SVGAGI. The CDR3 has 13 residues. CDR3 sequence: CASSYGYNSPLHF. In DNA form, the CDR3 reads TGTGCCAGCAGTTACGGGTATAATTCACCCCTCCACTTT.

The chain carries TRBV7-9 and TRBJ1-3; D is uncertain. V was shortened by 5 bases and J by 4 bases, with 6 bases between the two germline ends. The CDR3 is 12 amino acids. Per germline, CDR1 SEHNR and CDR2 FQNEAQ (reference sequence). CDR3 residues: CASSPQGNTIYF. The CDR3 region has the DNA TGTGCCAGCAGCCCTCAGGGAAACACCATATATTTT.

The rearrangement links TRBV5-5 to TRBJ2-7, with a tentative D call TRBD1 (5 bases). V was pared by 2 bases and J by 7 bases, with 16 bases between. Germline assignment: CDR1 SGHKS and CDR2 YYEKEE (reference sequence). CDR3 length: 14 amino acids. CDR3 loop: CASSFLQAFREQYF. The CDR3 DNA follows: TGTGCCAGCAGCTTTTTACAGGCATTTAGGGAGCAGTACTTC.

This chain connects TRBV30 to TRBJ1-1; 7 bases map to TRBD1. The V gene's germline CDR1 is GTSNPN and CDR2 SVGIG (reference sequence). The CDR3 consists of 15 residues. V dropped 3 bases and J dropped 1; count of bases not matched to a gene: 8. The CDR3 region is CAWSLLDRPNTEAFF. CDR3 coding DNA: TGTGCCTGGAGCCTCCTGGACAGGCCGAACACTGAAGCTTTCTTT.

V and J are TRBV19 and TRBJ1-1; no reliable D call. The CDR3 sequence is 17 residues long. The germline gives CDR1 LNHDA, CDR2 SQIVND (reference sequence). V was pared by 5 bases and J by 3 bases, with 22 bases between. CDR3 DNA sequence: TGTGCCAGTAGTCCCCGAGGAATATTTATCAAGGACACTGAAGCTTTCTTT. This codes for CASSPRGIFIKDTEAFF.

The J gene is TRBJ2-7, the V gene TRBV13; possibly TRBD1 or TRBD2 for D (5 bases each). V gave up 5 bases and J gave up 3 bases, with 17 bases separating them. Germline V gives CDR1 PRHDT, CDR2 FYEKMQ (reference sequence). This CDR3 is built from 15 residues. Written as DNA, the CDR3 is TGTGCCAGCAGCAATTTGTGGGACGGGGACTACGAGCAGTACTTC. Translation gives CASSNLWDGDYEQYF.

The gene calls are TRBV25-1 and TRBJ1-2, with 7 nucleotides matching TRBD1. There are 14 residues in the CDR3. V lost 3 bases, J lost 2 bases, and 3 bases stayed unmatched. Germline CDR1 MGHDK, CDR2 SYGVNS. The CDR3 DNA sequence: TGTGCCAGCAGTGATTCGGGACAGAACTATGGCTACACCTTC. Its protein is CASSDSGQNYGYTF.